One sample yielded the 20 T cell receptor beta chains listed below, sequenced in a study of cytomegalovirus exposure and HLA in healthy donors. Researchers ran the PCR with 60 Vbeta and 13 Jbeta primers. Profiling relied on immunoSEQ multiplex PCR, and the TCRdb table lists in-frame clones only, not all of them. The repertoire holds approximately 120,000 clones, approximately 71% seen once, with about 5.7% in the top ten. The sequencing sample was made of PBMCs. These receptors all come from a woman in her seventies in good health and CMV-seropositive.

The genes are TRBV6-6 and TRBJ1-4; possibly TRBD1 for D (5 bases). V was cut by 2 bases and J by 8 bases, with 12 bases left in between. The CDR3 contains 14 residues. Germline V gene lookup returns CDR1 MNHNY and CDR2 SVGAGI (reference sequence). CDR3 sequence: CASSYPGGGEKLFF. The CDR3 DNA sequence: TGTGCCAGCAGTTACCCCGGGGGTGGAGAAAAACTGTTTTTT.

The rearrangement joins TRBV6-6 to TRBJ1-6, with D hard to call. The CDR3 sequence is 14 residues long. Germline loops: CDR1 MNHNY, CDR2 SVGAGI (reference sequence). The V end lost 2 bases, the J end lost 8 bases, and 10 bases lay between the germline ends. CDR3 amino acids: CASSYVTSDSPLHF. As DNA, the CDR3 is TGTGCCAGCAGTTACGTGACTTCTGATTCACCCCTCCACTTT.

The chain has TRBV10-3 and TRBJ1-2; 9 nucleotides align to TRBD1. Trimming took 11 bases from V and 5 from J; bases not matched to a gene: 6. CDR3 length: 12 residues. The germline CDR1 and CDR2 sequences are ENHRY and SYGVKD. The CDR3: CAVSGQGYGYTF. For the CDR3, the DNA is TGTGCCGTCTCGGGACAGGGATATGGCTACACCTTC.

The chain links TRBV11-3 to TRBJ1-1, with D unclear. The CDR3 totals 13 residues. The germline V and J ends were trimmed by 5 bases and 0 bases, with 7 bases remaining between them. CDR1 is SGHNT, CDR2 YENEEA, per germline. The DNA of the CDR3 is TGTGCCAGCAGCCGTCGTATGAACACTGAAGCTTTCTTT. Its translation is CASSRRMNTEAFF.

The chain has TRBV7-9 and TRBJ1-4, with 9 bases identical to TRBD1. Germline V gene sequence: CDR1 SEHNR, CDR2 FQNEAQ (reference sequence). The V and J ends lost 1 base and 6 bases, in that order; junction bases with no gene match: 3. This CDR3 is 15 amino acids long. The DNA of the CDR3 is TGTGCCAGCAGCTTAGGGGACAGGGAAGATGAAAAACTGTTTTTT. It encodes CASSLGDREDEKLFF.

This sequence joins TRBV18 and TRBJ1-1; maybe TRBD1 (5 bases). The CDR3 loop spans 15 amino acids. Germline V gene sequence: CDR1 KGHSH, CDR2 LQKENI. V dropped 3 bases and J dropped 1 base, with 12 bases sitting between them. The CDR3 region is CASSPFREANTEAFF. In DNA form, the CDR3 reads TGTGCCAGCTCACCCTTCAGGGAGGCGAACACTGAAGCTTTCTTT.

The gene calls are TRBV4-1 and TRBJ2-1; D perhaps matches TRBD2 (6 bases). V dropped 0 bases and J dropped 9 bases, with 9 bases sitting between them. Germline CDR1 and CDR2: MGHRA and YSYEKL. This CDR3 is built from 13 residues. CDR3 amino acids: CASSQDTSREQFF. The CDR3 nucleotides are TGCGCCAGCAGCCAAGATACTAGCCGTGAGCAGTTCTTC.

This chain's CDR3 is CASTYGQGALGDTGELFF. CDR3 DNA sequence: TGTGCCAGCACATATGGACAGGGGGCACTAGGAGACACCGGGGAGCTGTTTTTT. The J gene is TRBJ2-2, the V gene TRBV4-2; the match to TRBD1 covers 11 bases. Per the germline V gene, CDR1 is LGHNA and CDR2 is YNFKEQ. V trimming: 7 bases; J trimming: 3 bases; junction bases outside the gene matches: 13. The CDR3 length is 18 residues.

The V call is TRBV11-3, the J call TRBJ2-1; no clear D. The CDR3 extends over 13 amino acids. The V end lost 5 bases, the J end lost 5 bases, and 10 bases lay between the germline ends. Germline-derived CDR1 and CDR2 are SGHNT and YENEEA. CDR3 DNA: TGTGCCAGCAGCCCAGGCTGGGACAATGAGCAGTTCTTC. Its translation is CASSPGWDNEQFF.

The V call is TRBV19, the J call TRBJ2-6; a possible D gene is TRBD1 (6 bases). V shed 4 bases and J shed 4 bases, with 14 bases lying between them. This CDR3 is built from 16 residues. CDR1 is LNHDA, CDR2 SQIVND, per germline (reference sequence). Written as DNA, the CDR3 is TGTGCCAGTAGTAGAGGACAGTTGGCAGGGGCCAACGTCCTGACTTTC. Amino acid sequence: CASSRGQLAGANVLTF. The full variable domain, in which reference TRBV19 and TRBJ2-6 provide the parts outside the CDR3, is DGGITQSPKYLFRKEGQNVTLSCEQNLNHDAMYWYRQDPGQGLRLIYYSQIVNDFQKGDIAEGYSVSREKKESFPLTVTSAQKNPTAFYLCASSRGQLAGANVLTFGAGSRLTVL.

The chain combines TRBV5-1 with TRBJ2-7, with a possible D match to TRBD2 (6 bases). CDR3 length equals 14 residues. V was cut by 0 bases and J by 4 bases, with 11 bases left in between. Germline CDR1 reads SGHRS; CDR2 reads YFSETQ. This CDR3 reads CASSLEGTPYEQYF. The CDR3 DNA reads as TGCGCCAGCAGCTTGGAGGGGACTCCTTACGAGCAGTACTTC. Full variable domain (rest looked up from reference TRBV5-1 and TRBJ2-7): KAGVTQTPRYLIKTRGQQVTLSCSPISGHRSVSWYQQTPGQGLQFLFEYFSETQRNKGNFPGRFSGRQFSNSRSEMNVSTLELGDSALYLCASSLEGTPYEQYFGPGTRLTVT.

This clone appeared a few times. V gene TRBV4-2 combines with J gene TRBJ2-5; 7 bases are shared with TRBD2. After removal of 0 bases from V and 1 base from J, the junction contained 5 bases not matched to a gene. The germline CDR1 and CDR2 sequences are LGHNA and YNFKEQ. The CDR3 length is 16 residues. The CDR3 DNA reads as TGTGCCAGCAGCCAAGATAGGCGGGGGAGCCAAGAGACCCAGTACTTC. Its protein is CASSQDRRGSQETQYF.

This clone was recorded a few times. The CDR3, as DNA: TGTGCCAGCAGCTTGGGCGTCCAGGGCAACACTGAAGCTTTCTTT. Amino acid sequence: CASSLGVQGNTEAFF. V gene TRBV5-4 combines with J gene TRBJ1-1, with D tentatively TRBD1 (5 bases). V lost 0 bases, J lost 2 bases, and 11 bases lay in between. Germline CDR1 SGHNT, CDR2 YYREEE (reference sequence). The CDR3 consists of 15 residues.

This clone was found once. The rearrangement uses TRBV4-1 and TRBJ1-1, with 7 positions matching TRBD1. Germline V gives CDR1 MGHRA, CDR2 YSYEKL. Germline trimming cut 0 bases from V and 4 bases from J; bases unmatched to any gene: 8. There are 16 residues in the CDR3. CDR3 in amino acids: CASSQDWAGGITEAFF. The DNA of the CDR3 is TGCGCCAGCAGCCAAGATTGGGCAGGGGGTATCACTGAAGCTTTCTTT.

This rearrangement joins TRBV6-5 to TRBJ2-2, with D unresolved. Trimming stripped 0 bases from V and 4 bases from J, with 9 bases between. In germline, CDR1 is MNHEY, CDR2 SVGAGI. This CDR3 region has 15 residues. The CDR3 protein is CASSYSRQSTGELFF. In DNA form, the CDR3 reads TGTGCCAGCAGTTACTCGAGGCAGAGCACCGGGGAGCTGTTTTTT.

The rearrangement uses TRBV21-1 and TRBJ2-7; TRBD2 is the table's D call, not checked against the DNA. TRBV21-1 is flagged as a pseudogene. This CDR3 is 14 amino acids long. CDR3 region: CASSKGRASGEQYF. DNA of the CDR3: TGTGCCAGCAGCAAAGGTCGAGCGTCTGGCGAGCAGTACTTC.

The V and J genes are TRBV4-1 and TRBJ2-1; 9 bases are shared with TRBD2. This CDR3 spans 16 amino acids. In germline, CDR1 is MGHRA, CDR2 YSYEKL. V was clipped by 6 bases and J by 8 bases; unmatched bases: 14. This CDR3 reads CASSLVPGLAYYEQFF. The CDR3 DNA is TGCGCCAGCAGTCTTGTTCCGGGACTAGCTTACTATGAGCAGTTCTTC.

V gene TRBV12-5 combines with J gene TRBJ1-6; 8 bases map to TRBD1. V lost 0 bases and J lost 1; bases outside the gene matches: 5. Germline CDR1 is LGHNT and CDR2 is FRNRAP. The CDR3 length is 18 residues. CDR3 in DNA: TGTGCTAGTGGTTTGGTACGGACAGGGCTGTCCTATAATTCACCCCTCCACTTT. Translating it yields CASGLVRTGLSYNSPLHF.

The table lists this clone with a count of one. This sequence joins TRBV15 and TRBJ2-7; TRBD1 matches at 9 bases. Germline V CDR1 and CDR2: LNHNV, YYDKDF (reference sequence). The CDR3 loop spans 17 amino acids. Trimming took 8 bases from V and 3 from J; bases not matched to a gene: 17. The CDR3 is CATSEGAGTGFVYEQYF. The DNA of the CDR3 is TGTGCCACCTCGGAGGGCGCCGGGACAGGGTTTGTCTACGAGCAGTACTTC.

This chain connects TRBV19 to TRBJ1-6; D remains ambiguous. CDR1 LNHDA and CDR2 SQIVND come from the germline V gene (reference sequence). Trimming took 5 bases from V and 5 from J, leaving 7 bases between them. CDR3 size: 13 residues. The CDR3 sequence: CASSPYDNSPLHF. The CDR3 DNA follows: TGTGCCAGTAGTCCGTATGATAATTCACCCCTCCACTTT.